Listed below are T cell receptor beta chains from one sample, sequenced in a study of blood T cell repertoires in COVID-19. Sequencing was performed with immunoSEQ multiplex PCR; in TCRdb, only in-frame clones are kept and a portion is missing. The data contain 110,000 to 150,000 clones, approximately 78% of them seen just once; the ten biggest clones take up approximately 6%. Sequenced: PBMCs or T cells enriched from blood (not recorded which). The source of these receptors is a woman aged 50 to 65 who had recovered from COVID-19. The CDR3 runs from the conserved cysteine through the conserved F or W. A D gene is named only where the DNA matches it firmly. A row's size may be missing; if present it is once, few, many or a size class.

TRBJ2-5 TRBD1 . TRBV5-6 TGTGCCAGCAGCTACTCCGGGACAGGGAGGCAGACCCAGTACTTC CASSYSGTGRQTQYF
TRBJ1-1 TRBD1 . TRBV6-5 TGTGCCAGCAGTCGGACAGGCTCTTTGGGGACTGAAGCTTTCTTT CASSRTGSLGTEAFF
TRBJ1-2 TRBD1 . TRBV7-2 TGTGCCAGCAGCTTATGGACAGGGAACTATGGCTACACCTTC CASSLWTGNYGYTF
TRBJ1-2 TRBD1 few TRBV6-5 TGTGCCAGCAGTTACTCGCACAGGGGACACCATGGCTACACCTTC CASSYSHRGHHGYTF
TRBJ2-1 . . TRBV5-1 TGCGCCAGCAGCGACTCAGGGTGGGAGCAGTTCTTC CASSDSGWEQFF
TRBJ1-1 . few TRBV18 TGTGCCAGCTCACCACAATCTGCGGACACTGAAGCTTTCTTT CASSPQSADTEAFF
TRBJ1-1 . . TRBV7-3 TGTGCCAGCAGCTCCTCCCCGGGGGGAACTGAAGCTTTCTTT CASSSSPGGTEAFF
TRBJ1-6 . . TRBV4-1 TGCGCCAGCAGCCCCTTCGGAGCGGATAATTCACCCCTCCACTTT CASSPFGADNSPLHF
TRBJ1-2 . once TRBV2 TGTGCCAGCAGTGCGGCCAGGGGTTTTGGCTACACCTTC CASSAARGFGYTF
TRBJ2-5 TRBD2 . TRBV28 TGTGCCAGCAGTCGCCATAGCGGGGCGGAGACCCAGTACTTC CASSRHSGAETQYF
TRBJ2-4 . once TRBV2 TGTGCCAGCAGTGAAAAGGGGAACATTCAGTACTTC CASSEKGNIQYF
TRBJ1-2 . . TRBV6-5 TGCGCCGCGGGGGGCCCCTTAGCTAACTATGGCTACACCTTC CAAGGPLANYGYTF
TRBJ2-4 . . TRBV3-1/TRBV3-2 TGTGCCAGCAGCCTAATAAACGGGGGATTAAGCGGCATTCAGTACTTC CASSLINGGLSGIQYF
TRBJ2-1 TRBD2 . TRBV11-2 TGTGCCAGCAGCGGTAGCGGGGGCCCCTACAATGAGCAGTTCTTC CASSGSGGPYNEQFF
TRBJ2-2 . . TRBV24-1 TGTGCCACCAGTGACCAGACGGGAACCGGGGAGCTGTTTTTT CATSDQTGTGELFF
TRBJ2-5 . . TRBV4-2 TGTGCCAGCAGCCTTGGACAAGCGGAGACCCAGTACTTC CASSLGQAETQYF
TRBJ1-5 . few TRBV5-5 TGTGCCAGCAGCATCACTGGGGGGGGTCAGCCCCAGCATTTT CASSITGGGQPQHF
TRBJ1-1 . . TRBV7-3 TGTGCCAGCAGCTTGACGGGTCCGACGGACACTGAAGCTTTCTTT CASSLTGPTDTEAFF
TRBJ2-2 TRBD1 . TRBV9 TGTGCCAGCAGCGTTGGACAGGGGGCCTCCGGGGAGCTGTTTTTT CASSVGQGASGELFF
TRBJ1-6 . . TRBV28 TGTGCCAGCAGGTTAGGCAGTTATAATTCACCCCTCCACTTT CASRLGSYNSPLHF
TRBJ1-2 . . TRBV19 TGTGCCAGTAGTATTGGAGGGGGCTACACCTTC CASSIGGGYTF
TRBJ1-4 . few TRBV3-1/TRBV3-2 TGTGCCAGCAGCCTCCGGTCCGGGACAAATGAAAAACTGTTTTTT CASSLRSGTNEKLFF
TRBJ2-5 . . TRBV9 TGTGCCAGCAGCGGCCGGGACAACCAAGAGACCCAGTACTTC CASSGRDNQETQYF
TRBJ1-1 TRBD1 . TRBV5-1 TGCGCCAGCAGCCTAGGGGGCAGCGCAAACACTGAAGCTTTCTTT CASSLGGSANTEAFF
TRBJ1-5 . . TRBV20-1 TGCAGTGCTAGTAGGGGGGGAGGGGCGGCGAGTCAGCCCCAGCATTTT CSASRGGGAASQPQHF
TRBJ1-1 . once TRBV5-1 TGCGCCAGCAGCTTGTTTCAGGTGAACACTGAAGCTTTCTTT CASSLFQVNTEAFF
TRBJ2-1 TRBD1 . TRBV18 TGTGCCAGCTCAGACACCGGGACAGGATACAATGAGCAGTTCTTC CASSDTGTGYNEQFF
TRBJ1-1 TRBD1 . TRBV6-5 TGTGCCAGCAGTTACTCGTCCACAGGGGGGAACACTGAAGCTTTCTTT CASSYSSTGGNTEAFF
TRBJ1-5 . . TRBV12-3/TRBV12-4 TGTGCCAGCAGTCGGGGAGATCAGCCCCAGCATTTT CASSRGDQPQHF
TRBJ2-3 TRBD1 . TRBV18 TGTGCCAGCTCTATGGACAGGGGGCGCGGCACAGATACGCAGTATTTT CASSMDRGRGTDTQYF
TRBJ1-3 . . TRBV9 TGTGCCAGCAGCGCCTGGACAGACTCTGGAAACACCATATATTTT CASSAWTDSGNTIYF
TRBJ1-1 . . TRBV27 TGTGCCAGCAGTGTCCGGGGGGCTGGGACTGAAGCTTTCTTT CASSVRGAGTEAFF
TRBJ2-2 . many TRBV19 TGTGCCAGTAGTATACTCCGTTCAGGGAAGGGCACCGGGGAGCTGTTTTTT CASSILRSGKGTGELFF
TRBJ1-2 TRBD1 . TRBV6-5 TGTGCCAGCAACCGGGACAGTACTAACTATGGCTACACCTTC CASNRDSTNYGYTF
TRBJ2-6 . once TRBV5-5 TGTGCCAGCAGCTTAGGACAGCATTTCTCTGGGGCCAACGTCCTGACTTTC CASSLGQHFSGANVLTF
TRBJ1-3 TRBD1 once TRBV3-1/TRBV3-2 TGTGCCAGCAGCCACAACAGGGACAGAATGACCTCTGGAAACACCATATATTTT CASSHNRDRMTSGNTIYF
TRBJ1-4 TRBD1 few TRBV2 TGTGCCAGCAGTGCGGACAGGGTTAGCCTTAATGAAAAACTGTTTTTT CASSADRVSLNEKLFF
TRBJ1-1 . . TRBV19 TGTGCCAGTAGTATGAGTAGTTCAAACACTGAAGCTTTCTTT CASSMSSSNTEAFF
TRBJ2-1 TRBD2 . TRBV5-1 TGCGCCAGCAGCCCCCAGTGGAGCGGGGGGGACAATGAGCAGTTCTTC CASSPQWSGGDNEQFF
TRBJ1-1 TRBD1 . TRBV28 TGTGCCAGCAGTGCAGCAGGGGCAGGGGGCACTGAAGCTTTCTTT CASSAAGAGGTEAFF
TRBJ2-2 TRBD2 . TRBV27 TGTGCCAGCAGTTTATCGCGGGGGATCACCGGGGAGCTGTTTTTT CASSLSRGITGELFF
TRBJ2-7 . . TRBV28 TGTGCCAGCAGGGGAGGTTCCTACGAGCAGTACTTC CASRGGSYEQYF
TRBJ1-3 TRBD1 . TRBV28 TGTGCCAGCAGTCCCACAGGGGGCTCTGGAAACACCATATATTTT CASSPTGGSGNTIYF
TRBJ2-3 TRBD2 . TRBV3-1/TRBV3-2 TGTGCCAGCAGCCGGGGGGGGGACGTGGATACGCAGTATTTT CASSRGGDVDTQYF
TRBJ1-5 TRBD1 . TRBV27 TGTGCCAGCAGTCGACAGGGACCGTCATCAGGGCCCCAGCATTTT CASSRQGPSSGPQHF
TRBJ2-7 . . TRBV4-1 TGCGCCAGCAGCCATGTAAAAGAGAGGGTTTACGAGCAGTACTTC CASSHVKERVYEQYF
TRBJ1-4 . . TRBV5-1 TGCGCCAGCAGCGGCAGGGTGGATGAAAAACTGTTTTTT CASSGRVDEKLFF